This T cell receptor beta chain was documented in a study of blood T cell repertoires in COVID-19. Study at large: Specimens from acute and convalescent COVID-19 originated in the United States, Italy and Spain. The analysed material was cDNA or gDNA that came from T cells, B-cell-depleted T cells, or PBMCs.

V lost 5 bases to trimming and J lost 0 bases, with 19 bases between them. The germline V gene encodes CDR1 SEHNR and CDR2 FQNEAQ (reference sequence). The length of the CDR3 is 17 residues. Under the authors' procedure: Nucleated cell number was recorded as an estimate derived from reference gene primer amplification. The data were produced by immunoSEQ multiplex PCR, yet TCRdb's version contains in-frame clones alone and is incomplete. The DNA gave D and trimming, while V, J and clone size come from that table. Of 140,000 to 150,000 clones listed, 65% to 90% are singletons. This receptor was taken from a human donor in a cohort sampled during active COVID-19. This sequence joins TRBV7-9 and TRBJ1-1; D possibly corresponds to TRBD1 (5 bases). Sequencing input: peripheral blood. The CDR3 is CASSPPVMGGMNTEAFF. The CDR3 DNA sequence: TGTGCCAGCAGCCCCCCGGTTATGGGGGGGATGAACACTGAAGCTTTCTTT.